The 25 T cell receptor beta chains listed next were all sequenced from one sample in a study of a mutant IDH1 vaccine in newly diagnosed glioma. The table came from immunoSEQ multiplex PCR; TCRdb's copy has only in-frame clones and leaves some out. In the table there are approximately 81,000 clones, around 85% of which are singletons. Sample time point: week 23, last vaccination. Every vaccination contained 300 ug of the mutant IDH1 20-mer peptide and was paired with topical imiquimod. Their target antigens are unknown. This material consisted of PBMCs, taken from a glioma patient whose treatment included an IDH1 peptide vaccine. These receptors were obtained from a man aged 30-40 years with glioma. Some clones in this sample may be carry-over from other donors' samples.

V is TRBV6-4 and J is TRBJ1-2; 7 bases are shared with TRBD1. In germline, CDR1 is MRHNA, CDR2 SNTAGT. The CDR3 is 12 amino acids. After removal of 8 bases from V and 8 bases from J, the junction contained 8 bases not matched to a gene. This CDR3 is CASGDRVEGYTF. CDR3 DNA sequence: TGTGCCAGCGGCGACAGGGTTGAGGGCTACACCTTC.

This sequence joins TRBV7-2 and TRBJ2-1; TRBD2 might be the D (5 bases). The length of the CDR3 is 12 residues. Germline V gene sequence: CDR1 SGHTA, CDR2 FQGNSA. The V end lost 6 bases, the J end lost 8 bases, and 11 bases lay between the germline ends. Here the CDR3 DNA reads TGTGCCAGCAGGGCCGGGGAGTATGAGCAGTTCTTC. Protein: CASRAGEYEQFF.

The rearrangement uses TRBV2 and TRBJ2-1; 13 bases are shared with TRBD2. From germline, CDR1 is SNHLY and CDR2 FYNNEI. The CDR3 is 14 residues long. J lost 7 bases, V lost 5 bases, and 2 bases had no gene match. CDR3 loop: CASSSGLAGNEQFF. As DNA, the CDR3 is TGTGCCAGCAGTTCGGGACTAGCGGGAAATGAGCAGTTCTTC.

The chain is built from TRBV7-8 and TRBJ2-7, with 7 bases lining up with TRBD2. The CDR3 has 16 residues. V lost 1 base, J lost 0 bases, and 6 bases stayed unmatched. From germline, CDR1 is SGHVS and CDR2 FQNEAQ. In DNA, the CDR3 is TGTGCCAGCAGCTTAGTGGGGGGGAGGAACTCCTACGAGCAGTACTTC. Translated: CASSLVGGRNSYEQYF.

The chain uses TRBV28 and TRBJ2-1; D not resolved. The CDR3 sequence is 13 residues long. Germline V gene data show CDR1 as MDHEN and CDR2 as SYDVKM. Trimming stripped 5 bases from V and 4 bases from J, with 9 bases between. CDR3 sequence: CASSPRRYNEQFF. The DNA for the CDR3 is TGTGCCAGCAGTCCGCGGAGATACAATGAGCAGTTCTTC.

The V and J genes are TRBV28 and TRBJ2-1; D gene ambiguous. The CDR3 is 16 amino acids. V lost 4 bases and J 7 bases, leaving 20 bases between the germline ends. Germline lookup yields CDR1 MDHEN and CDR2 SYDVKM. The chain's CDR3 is CASSSPLSPNRNEQFF. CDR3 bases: TGTGCCAGCAGTTCCCCGCTTAGCCCCAATAGGAATGAGCAGTTCTTC.

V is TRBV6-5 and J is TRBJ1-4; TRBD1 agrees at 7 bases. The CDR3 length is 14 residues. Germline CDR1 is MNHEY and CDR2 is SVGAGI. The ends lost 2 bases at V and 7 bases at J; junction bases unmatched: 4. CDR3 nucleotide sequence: TGTGCCAGCAGTTACGAGGGGGCGCGTGAAAAACTGTTTTTT. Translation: CASSYEGAREKLFF.

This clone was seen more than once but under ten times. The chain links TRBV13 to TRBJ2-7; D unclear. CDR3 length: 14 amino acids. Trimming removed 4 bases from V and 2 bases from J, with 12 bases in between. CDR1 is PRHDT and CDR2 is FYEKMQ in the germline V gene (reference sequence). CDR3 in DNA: TGTGCCAGCAGCTCCTCCGGGCTAACCTACGAGCAGTACTTC. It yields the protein CASSSSGLTYEQYF.

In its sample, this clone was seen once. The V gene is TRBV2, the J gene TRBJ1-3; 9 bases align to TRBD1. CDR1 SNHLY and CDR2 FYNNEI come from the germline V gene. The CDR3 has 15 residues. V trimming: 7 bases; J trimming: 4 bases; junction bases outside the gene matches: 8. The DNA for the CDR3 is TGTGCCAGCATCCGGACAGGGGACGTGGGAAACACCATATATTTT. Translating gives CASIRTGDVGNTIYF. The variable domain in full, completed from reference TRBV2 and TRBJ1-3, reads EPEVTQTPSHQVTQMGQEVILRCVPISNHLYFYWYRQILGQKVEFLVSFYNNEISEKSEIFDDQFSVERPDGSNFTLKIRSTKLEDSAMYFCASIRTGDVGNTIYFGEGSWLTVV.

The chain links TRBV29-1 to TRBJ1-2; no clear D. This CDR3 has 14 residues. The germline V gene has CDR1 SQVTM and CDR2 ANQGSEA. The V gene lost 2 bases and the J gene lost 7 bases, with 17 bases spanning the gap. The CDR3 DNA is TGCAGCGTTGAATATACGGCATACTCTAGTGGCTACACCTTC. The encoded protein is CSVEYTAYSSGYTF. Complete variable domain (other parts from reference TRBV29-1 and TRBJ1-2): SAVISQKPSRDICQRGTSLTIQCQVDSQVTMMFWYRQQPGQSLTLIATANQGSEATYESGFVIDKFPISRPNLTFSTLTVSNMSPEDSSIYLCSVEYTAYSSGYTFGSGTRLTVV.

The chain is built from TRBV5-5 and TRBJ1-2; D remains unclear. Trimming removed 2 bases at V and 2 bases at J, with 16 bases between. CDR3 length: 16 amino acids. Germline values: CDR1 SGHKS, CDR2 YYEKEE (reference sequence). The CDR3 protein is CASSFSRAGLNYGYTF. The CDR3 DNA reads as TGTGCCAGCAGCTTTTCACGGGCGGGTTTAAACTATGGCTACACCTTC. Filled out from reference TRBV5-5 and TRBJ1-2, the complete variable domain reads DAGVTQSPTHLIKTRGQQVTLRCSPISGHKSVSWYQQVLGQGPQFIFQYYEKEERGRGNFPDRFSARQFPNYSSELNVNALLLGDSALYLCASSFSRAGLNYGYTFGSGTRLTVV.

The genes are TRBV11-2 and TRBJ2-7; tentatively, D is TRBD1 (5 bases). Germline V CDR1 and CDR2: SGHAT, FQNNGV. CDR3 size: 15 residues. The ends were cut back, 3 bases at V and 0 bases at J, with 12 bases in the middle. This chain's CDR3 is CASSLERGSSYEQYF. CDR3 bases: TGTGCCAGCAGCTTGGAAAGGGGCAGCTCCTACGAGCAGTACTTC.

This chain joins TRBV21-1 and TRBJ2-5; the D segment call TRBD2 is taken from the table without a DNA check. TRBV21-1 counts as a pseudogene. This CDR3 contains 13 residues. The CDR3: CASSKFRLETQYF. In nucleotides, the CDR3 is TGTGCCAGCAGCAAATTCCGACTGGAGACCCAGTACTTC.

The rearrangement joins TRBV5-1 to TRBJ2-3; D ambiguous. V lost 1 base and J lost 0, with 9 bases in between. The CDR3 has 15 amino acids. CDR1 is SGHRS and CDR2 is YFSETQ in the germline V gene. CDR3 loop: CASSLRPSSTDTQYF. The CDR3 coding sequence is TGCGCCAGCAGCTTGCGACCCTCCAGCACAGATACGCAGTATTTT. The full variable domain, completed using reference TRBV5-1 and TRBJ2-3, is KAGVTQTPRYLIKTRGQQVTLSCSPISGHRSVSWYQQTPGQGLQFLFEYFSETQRNKGNFPGRFSGRQFSNSRSEMNVSTLELGDSALYLCASSLRPSSTDTQYFGPGTRLTVL.

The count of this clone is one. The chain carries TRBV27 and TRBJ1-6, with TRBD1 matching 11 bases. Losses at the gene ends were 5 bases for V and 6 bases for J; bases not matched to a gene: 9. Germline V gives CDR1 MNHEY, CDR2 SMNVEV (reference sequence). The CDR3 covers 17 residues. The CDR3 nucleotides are TGTGCCAGCAGTCGCTCTGGGACAGGGGGTTCTAATTCACCCCTCCACTTT. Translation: CASSRSGTGGSNSPLHF.

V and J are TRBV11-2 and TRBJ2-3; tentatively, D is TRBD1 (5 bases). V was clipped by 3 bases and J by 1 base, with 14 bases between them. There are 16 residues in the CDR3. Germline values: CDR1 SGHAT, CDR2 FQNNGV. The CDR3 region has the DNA TGTGCCAGCAGCTTTGGTAGGGGCCCCCGCACAGATACGCAGTATTTT. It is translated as CASSFGRGPRTDTQYF.

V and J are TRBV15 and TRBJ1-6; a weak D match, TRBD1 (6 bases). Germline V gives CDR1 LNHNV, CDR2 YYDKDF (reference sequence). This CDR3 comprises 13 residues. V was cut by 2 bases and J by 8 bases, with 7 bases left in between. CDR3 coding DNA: TGTGCCACCAGCAGATCAGGGGATTCACCCCTCCACTTT. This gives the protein CATSRSGDSPLHF.

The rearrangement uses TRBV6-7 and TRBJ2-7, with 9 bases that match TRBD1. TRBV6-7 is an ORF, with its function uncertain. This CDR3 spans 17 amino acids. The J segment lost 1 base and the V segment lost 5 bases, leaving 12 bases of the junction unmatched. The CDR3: CASSTQCRDRASYEQYF. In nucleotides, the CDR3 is TGTGCCAGCAGTACTCAATGCCGGGACAGGGCTTCCTACGAGCAGTACTTC.

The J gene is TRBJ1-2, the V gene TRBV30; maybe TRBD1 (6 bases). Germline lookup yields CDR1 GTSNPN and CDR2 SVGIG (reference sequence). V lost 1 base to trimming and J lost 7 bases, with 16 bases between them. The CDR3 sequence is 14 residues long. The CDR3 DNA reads TGTGCCTGGAGTGAAGGCAGGGGAGCGGGTGGCTACACCTTC. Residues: CAWSEGRGAGGYTF.

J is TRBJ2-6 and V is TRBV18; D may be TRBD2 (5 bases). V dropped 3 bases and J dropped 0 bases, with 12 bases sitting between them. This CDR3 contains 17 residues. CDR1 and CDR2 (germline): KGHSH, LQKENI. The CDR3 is CASSPVSGDSGANVLTF. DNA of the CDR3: TGTGCCAGCTCACCTGTTTCCGGGGACTCTGGGGCCAACGTCCTGACTTTC.

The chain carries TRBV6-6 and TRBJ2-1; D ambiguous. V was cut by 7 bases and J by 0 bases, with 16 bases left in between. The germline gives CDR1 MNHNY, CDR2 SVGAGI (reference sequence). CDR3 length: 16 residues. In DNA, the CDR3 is TGTGCCAGCATTCGGGTAGGCTCGAGCTCCTACAATGAGCAGTTCTTC. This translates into CASIRVGSSSYNEQFF.

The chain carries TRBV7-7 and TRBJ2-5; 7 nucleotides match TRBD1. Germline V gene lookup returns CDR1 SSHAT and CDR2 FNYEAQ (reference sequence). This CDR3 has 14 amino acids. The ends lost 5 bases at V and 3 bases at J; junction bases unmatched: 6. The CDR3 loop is CASSPGDREETQYF. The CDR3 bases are TGTGCCAGCAGCCCGGGCGACAGGGAAGAGACCCAGTACTTC. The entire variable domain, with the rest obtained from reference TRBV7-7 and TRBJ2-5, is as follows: GAGVSQSPRYKVTKRGQDVTLRCDPISSHATLYWYQQALGQGPEFLTYFNYEAQPDKSGLPSDRFSAERPEGSISTLTIQRTEQRDSAMYRCASSPGDREETQYFGPGTRLLVL.

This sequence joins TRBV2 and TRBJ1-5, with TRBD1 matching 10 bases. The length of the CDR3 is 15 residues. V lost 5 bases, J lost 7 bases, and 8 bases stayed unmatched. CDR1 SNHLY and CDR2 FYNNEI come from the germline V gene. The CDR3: CASSSGTGVEQPQHF. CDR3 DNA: TGTGCCAGCAGTTCCGGGACAGGGGTTGAGCAGCCCCAGCATTTT.

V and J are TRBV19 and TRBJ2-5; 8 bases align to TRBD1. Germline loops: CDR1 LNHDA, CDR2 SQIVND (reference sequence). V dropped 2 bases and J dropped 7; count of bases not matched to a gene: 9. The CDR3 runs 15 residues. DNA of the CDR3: TGTGCCAGTAGTATACAGGGGGCCCCGAGGGGGACCCAGTACTTC. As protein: CASSIQGAPRGTQYF.

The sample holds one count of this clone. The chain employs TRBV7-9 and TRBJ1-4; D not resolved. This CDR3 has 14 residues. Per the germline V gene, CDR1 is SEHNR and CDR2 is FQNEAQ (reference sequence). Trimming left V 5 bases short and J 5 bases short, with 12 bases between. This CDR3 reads CASSLEGSNEKLFF. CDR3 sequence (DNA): TGTGCCAGCAGCCTAGAAGGGTCGAATGAAAAACTGTTTTTT.